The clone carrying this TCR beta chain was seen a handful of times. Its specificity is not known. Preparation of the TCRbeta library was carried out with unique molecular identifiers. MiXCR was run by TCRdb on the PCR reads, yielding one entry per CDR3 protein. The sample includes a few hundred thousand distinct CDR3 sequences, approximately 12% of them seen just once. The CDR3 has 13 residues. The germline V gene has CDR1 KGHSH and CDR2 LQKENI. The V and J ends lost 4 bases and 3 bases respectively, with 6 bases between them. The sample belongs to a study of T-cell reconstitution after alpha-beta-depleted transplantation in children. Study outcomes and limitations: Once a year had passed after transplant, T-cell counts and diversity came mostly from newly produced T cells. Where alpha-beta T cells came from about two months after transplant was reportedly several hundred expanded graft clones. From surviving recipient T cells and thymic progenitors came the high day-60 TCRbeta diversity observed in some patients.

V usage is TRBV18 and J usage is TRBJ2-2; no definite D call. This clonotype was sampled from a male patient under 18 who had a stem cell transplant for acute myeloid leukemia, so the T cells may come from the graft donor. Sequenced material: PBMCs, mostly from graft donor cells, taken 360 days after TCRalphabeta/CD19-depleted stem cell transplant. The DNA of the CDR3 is TGTGCCAGCTCACGGAAGGACACCGGGGAGCTGTTTTTT. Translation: CASSRKDTGELFF.